The entry below describes one TCR beta chain. With 2 bases clipped from V and 7 bases from J, the junction kept 10 bases outside the gene matches. Germline V gene sequence: CDR1 SNHLY, CDR2 FYNNEI. The CDR3 spans 15 residues. The table came from immunoSEQ multiplex PCR; TCRdb's copy has only in-frame clones and leaves some out. The data contain 90,000 to 150,000 clones, 88% of them singletons. The data stem from a study of T cell responses to AZD1222 COVID-19 vaccine. The sequence was obtained from an adult in good health. The chain carries TRBV2 and TRBJ1-2, with TRBD1 identical over 7 bases. The specimen was peripheral blood, collected on day 0 of AZD1222 vaccination. CDR3 sequence (DNA): TGTGCCAGCAGTGAATCTCGACAGGGATCTGCTGGCTACACCTTC. Translating gives CASSESRQGSAGYTF.